The clone carrying this TCR beta chain was seen a handful of times. Its antigen is undetermined. The V end lost 4 bases, the J end lost 0 bases, and 8 bases lay between the germline ends. Germline CDR1 SEHNR, CDR2 FQNEAQ (reference sequence). This CDR3 has 14 amino acids. Every single donor gave one heparinised blood draw, and these averaged approximately 120 mL. The record originates from a study of beta chain features in type 1 diabetes. Study-level points and caveats: TCRB repertoires of naive, central memory and Treg cells appeared more similar among patients than among healthy donors.

TCRB transcripts that were expressed got sequenced, as all of the isolated RNA had been reverse transcribed. Clones were read by immunoSEQ multiplex PCR, and TCRdb kept only the in-frame ones, dropping some. The sample holds about half a million clones, roughly 10% seen once. V and J are TRBV7-9 and TRBJ2-3; D not certain. This TCR derives from a young woman in good health. Sequenced sample: naive CD4+ T cells from blood. CDR3 sequence (DNA): TGTGCCAGCAGCTCAGGCCTTAGCACAGATACGCAGTATTTT. Protein sequence: CASSSGLSTDTQYF.